The rows below give T cell receptor beta chains drawn from one sample of a study of T cells in Graves' hyperthyroidism and ophthalmopathy. TCRdb processed the multiplex PCR reads anew with MiXCR; each CDR3 protein has one entry. The sample lists 450,000 to 600,000 distinct CDR3 sequences; less than 20% were seen once. The sample was blood. Every receptor here comes from a man aged 40-49 years with Graves' ophthalmopathy. Both conserved end residues are part of each CDR3. Each record gives: CDR3 DNA, CDR3 protein, D gene, clone size, V gene, J gene. The D gene is left open where the match is weak. Clone size is not always given. Where it is, it says once, few, many or a class for expanded clones.

TGCAGTGCTGGGACTAGCGGGAGCGCTCGGGTAGATACGCAGTATTTT	CSAGTSGSARVDTQYF	TRBD2	few	TRBV20-1	TRBJ2-3
TGTGCCAGCAGCGCCACGTTGGGGAGAAGAACGGACGAGCAGTACTTC	CASSATLGRRTDEQYF	-	many	TRBV7-9	TRBJ2-7
TGTGCCAGCAGGACAGCAGGGGCGAGCATCTACAATGAGCAGTTCTTC	CASRTAGASIYNEQFF	-	-	TRBV6-1	TRBJ2-1
TGTGCCAGCAGTTTTGACAGATACGAAAAACTGTTTTTT	CASSFDRYEKLFF	-	-	TRBV12-3/TRBV12-4	TRBJ1-4
TGTGCCAGCAGTTTATTCGCGGGAGTCTGGATAGATACGCAGTATTTT	CASSLFAGVWIDTQYF	TRBD2	-	TRBV27	TRBJ2-3
TGTGCCAGCAGTTTAGACGCGCCCCGGCCCCAGCATTTT	CASSLDAPRPQHF	-	many	TRBV12-3/TRBV12-4	TRBJ1-5
TGTGCCAGCAGCCTCCCCGGCGGAGACTACGAGCAGTACTTC	CASSLPGGDYEQYF	-	many	TRBV3-1	TRBJ2-7
TGTGCCAGCAGCCTCTCTCGGGGGGGCACCGGTGAGCAGTTCTTC	CASSLSRGGTGEQFF	TRBD2	many	TRBV11-3	TRBJ2-1
TGTGCCAGCAGTGGGACGGGGTTAGGGCAGTACTTC	CASSGTGLGQYF	-	few	TRBV6-1	TRBJ2-7
TGTGCCACCAGCGATAGGACAGGAGACGATACGCAGTATTTT	CATSDRTGDDTQYF	TRBD1	-	TRBV15	TRBJ2-3
TGTGCCACCAGCAGGGGGACTAGCGGCCTCACAGATACGCAGTATTTT	CATSRGTSGLTDTQYF	TRBD2	few	TRBV15	TRBJ2-3
TGTGCCAGCAGCTTAGGTGCAGTGGCGCCAGAAGGCGAGCAGTACTTC	CASSLGAVAPEGEQYF	-	many	TRBV11-2	TRBJ2-7
TGTGCCACCAGTGATTTGCGTGGGGAGACCCAGTACTTC	CATSDLRGETQYF	-	few	TRBV24-1	TRBJ2-5
TGTGCCAGCAGTCTTGCAGGGTCAAGCCGGGGCGGCACCTTC	CASSLAGSSRGGTF	-	many	TRBV28	TRBJ1-2
TGTGCCAGTAGTACCGACCGTCTAGCATATGAGCAGTTCTTC	CASSTDRLAYEQFF	-	few	TRBV19	TRBJ2-1
TGTGCCAGCAGTGAAGCGCAAAGGACAGGTTACGAGCAGTACTTC	CASSEAQRTGYEQYF	TRBD1	many	TRBV2	TRBJ2-7
TGTGCCTGGGACGGACCTACCTACGAGCAGTACTTC	CAWDGPTYEQYF	-	many	TRBV30	TRBJ2-7
TGCGCCAGCGGGGAGCGCACAGATACGCAGTATTTT	CASGERTDTQYF	-	few	TRBV5-1	TRBJ2-3
TGTGCCAGCAGCCAAGATATTTATGACCGAGACAATGAGCAGTTCTTC	CASSQDIYDRDNEQFF	-	many	TRBV4-2	TRBJ2-1
TGTGCCAGCAGTTTGGGACAGGTCGGGACCCAGTACTTC	CASSLGQVGTQYF	TRBD1	many	TRBV27	TRBJ2-5
TGTGCCACCCTCACCACGTCAAACGTAGAGACCCAGTACTTC	CATLTTSNVETQYF	-	-	TRBV2	TRBJ2-5
TGTGCCACCAGTGATTTGAAACGGACGCACATTCAGCCCCAGCATTTT	CATSDLKRTHIQPQHF	-	few	TRBV24-1	TRBJ1-5
TGTGCCAGCAGTGGGGGTGGACTAGCGGGAGGGCGGTACGAGCAGTACTTC	CASSGGGLAGGRYEQYF	TRBD2	-	TRBV6-1	TRBJ2-7
TGTGCCGGCAGCCCGGCGGGGGCGAGTCCAACTAATGAAAAACTGTTTTTT	CAGSPAGASPTNEKLFF	-	-	TRBV28	TRBJ1-4
TGCGCCAGCAGTGAGATGGATACGCAGTATTTT	CASSEMDTQYF	-	few	TRBV10-2	TRBJ2-3
TGTGCCAGCAGCTTAGAACTAACTAGCACAGATACGCAGTATTTT	CASSLELTSTDTQYF	-	many	TRBV11-2	TRBJ2-3
TGCAGTGCTACCGGGACTAGCAGCCATGAGCAGTTCTTC	CSATGTSSHEQFF	TRBD2	many	TRBV20-1	TRBJ2-1
TGTGCCAGCAGGATAGCGGGAGGGGGGGGTAATGAGCAGTTCTTC	CASRIAGGGGNEQFF	TRBD2	few	TRBV27	TRBJ2-1
TGTGCCAGCAGCGCCCCTGGGACAACGAACACCGGGGAGCTGTTTTTT	CASSAPGTTNTGELFF	-	many	TRBV7-8	TRBJ2-2
TGTGCCAGCAGTTTTCTGGGGGAAGAGACCCAGTACTTC	CASSFLGEETQYF	-	few	TRBV27	TRBJ2-5
TGCAGTGCTAGAGAGGGCAGGGGAGGGGGTCAGCCCCAGCATTTT	CSAREGRGGGQPQHF	-	few	TRBV20-1	TRBJ1-5